This T cell receptor beta chain was identified in a study of T cells in localized non-small cell lung cancer. Whole-study findings and limits: Out of the top 100 tumor clones, a median about 57 were seen in adjacent lung.

The CDR3 contains 16 residues. Trimming stripped 1 base from V and 0 bases from J, with 13 bases between. The germline V gene has CDR1 LNHDA and CDR2 SQIVND (reference sequence). Profiling relied on immunoSEQ multiplex PCR, and the TCRdb table lists in-frame clones only, not all of them. The profile covers tens of thousands of clones, with 85% to 90% appearing a single time and roughly 2.7% taken by the ten largest. In this sample, this clone turned up once. Its antigen remains unknown. The sample in question was peripheral blood, obtained before any cancer treatment. The source is a female donor aged 60 or older with stage I squamous cell lung carcinoma. This chain connects TRBV19 to TRBJ2-7; no firm D call. CDR3: CASSIGVLKNSYEQYF. The CDR3 DNA follows: TGTGCCAGTAGTATAGGCGTGCTGAAGAACTCCTACGAGCAGTACTTC. Looking up the rest from reference TRBV19 and TRBJ2-7 gives the full variable domain: DGGITQSPKYLFRKEGQNVTLSCEQNLNHDAMYWYRQDPGQGLRLIYYSQIVNDFQKGDIAEGYSVSREKKESFPLTVTSAQKNPTAFYLCASSIGVLKNSYEQYFGPGTRLTVT.